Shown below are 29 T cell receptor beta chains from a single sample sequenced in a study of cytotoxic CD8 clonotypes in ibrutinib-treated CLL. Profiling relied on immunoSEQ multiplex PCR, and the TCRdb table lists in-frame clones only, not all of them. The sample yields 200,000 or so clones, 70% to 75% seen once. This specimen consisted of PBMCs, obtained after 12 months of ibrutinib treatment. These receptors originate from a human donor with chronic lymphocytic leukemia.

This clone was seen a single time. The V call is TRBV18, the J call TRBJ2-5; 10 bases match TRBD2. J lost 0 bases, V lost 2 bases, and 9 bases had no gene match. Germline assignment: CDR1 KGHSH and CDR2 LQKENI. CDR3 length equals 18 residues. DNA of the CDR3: TGTGCCAGCTCACCAAGGCGGACTAGCGGAGGAGACCAAGAGACCCAGTACTTC. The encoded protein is CASSPRRTSGGDQETQYF.

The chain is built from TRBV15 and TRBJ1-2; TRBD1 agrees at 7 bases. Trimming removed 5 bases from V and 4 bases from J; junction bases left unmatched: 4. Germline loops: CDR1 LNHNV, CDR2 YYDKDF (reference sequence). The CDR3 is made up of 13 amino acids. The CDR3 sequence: CATSLQGVYGYTF. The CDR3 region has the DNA TGTGCCACCAGCCTGCAGGGGGTCTATGGCTACACCTTC.

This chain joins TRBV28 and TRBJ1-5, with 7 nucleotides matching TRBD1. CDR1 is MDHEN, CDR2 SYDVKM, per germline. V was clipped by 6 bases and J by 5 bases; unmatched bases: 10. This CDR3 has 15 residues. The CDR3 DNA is TGTGCCAGCAGCTTCTGGGACAGTGATGATCAGCCCCAGCATTTT. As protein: CASSFWDSDDQPQHF.

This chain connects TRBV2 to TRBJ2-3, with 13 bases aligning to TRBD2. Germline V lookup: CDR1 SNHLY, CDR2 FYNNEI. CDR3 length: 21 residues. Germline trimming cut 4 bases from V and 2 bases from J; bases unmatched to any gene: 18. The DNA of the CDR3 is TGTGCCAGCAGTGTTCCGGGACTAGCGGGGAACACGCTAAATTCCACAGATACGCAGTATTTT. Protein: CASSVPGLAGNTLNSTDTQYF.

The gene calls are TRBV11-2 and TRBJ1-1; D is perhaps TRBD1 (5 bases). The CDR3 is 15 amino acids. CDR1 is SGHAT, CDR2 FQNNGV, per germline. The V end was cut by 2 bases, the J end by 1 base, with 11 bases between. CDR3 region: CASSLFGQGNTEAFF. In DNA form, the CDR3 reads TGTGCCAGCAGCTTATTTGGCCAGGGGAACACTGAAGCTTTCTTT.

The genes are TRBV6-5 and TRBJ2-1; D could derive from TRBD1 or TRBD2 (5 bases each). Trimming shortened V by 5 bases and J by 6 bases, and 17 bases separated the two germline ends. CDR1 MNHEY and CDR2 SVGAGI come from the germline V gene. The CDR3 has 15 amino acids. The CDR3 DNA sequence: TGTGCCAGCAGTACCCGGGGCAGGTCGGGCAATGAGCAGTTCTTC. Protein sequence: CASSTRGRSGNEQFF.

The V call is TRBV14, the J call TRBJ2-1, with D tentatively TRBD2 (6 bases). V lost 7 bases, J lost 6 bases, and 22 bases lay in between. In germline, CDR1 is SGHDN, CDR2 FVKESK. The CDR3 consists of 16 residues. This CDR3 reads CASNRGNSGKANEQFF. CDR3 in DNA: TGTGCCAGCAATCGAGGAAATAGCGGCAAGGCCAATGAGCAGTTCTTC.

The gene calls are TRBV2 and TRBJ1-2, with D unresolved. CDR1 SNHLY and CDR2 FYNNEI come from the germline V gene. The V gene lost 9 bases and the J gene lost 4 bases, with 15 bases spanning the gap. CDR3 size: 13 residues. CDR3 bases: TGTGCCAGTACCGAGGGCAGATCCTATGGCTACACCTTC. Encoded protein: CASTEGRSYGYTF.

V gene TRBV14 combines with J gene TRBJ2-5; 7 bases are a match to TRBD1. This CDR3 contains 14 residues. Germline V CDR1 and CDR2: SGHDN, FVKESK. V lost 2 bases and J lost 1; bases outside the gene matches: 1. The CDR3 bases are TGTGCCAGCAGCCAATACAGGGGCCAAGAGACCCAGTACTTC. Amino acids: CASSQYRGQETQYF.

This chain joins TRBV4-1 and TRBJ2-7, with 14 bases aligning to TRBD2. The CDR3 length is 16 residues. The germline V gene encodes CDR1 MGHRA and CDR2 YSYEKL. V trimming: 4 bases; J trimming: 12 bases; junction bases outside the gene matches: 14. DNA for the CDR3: TGCGCCAGCAGCCCAGGGACTAGCGGGAGTTACGGGAGTAGGTACTTC. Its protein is CASSPGTSGSYGSRYF.

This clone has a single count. CDR3 nucleotide sequence: TGTGCCAGCAGTGAAGGGTTTTTAGACTATGGCTACACCTTC. Translation: CASSEGFLDYGYTF. The rearrangement links TRBV25-1 to TRBJ1-2; D ambiguous. The CDR3 totals 14 residues. Germline CDR1 is MGHDK and CDR2 is SYGVNS. V was pared by 2 bases and J by 3 bases, with 10 bases between.

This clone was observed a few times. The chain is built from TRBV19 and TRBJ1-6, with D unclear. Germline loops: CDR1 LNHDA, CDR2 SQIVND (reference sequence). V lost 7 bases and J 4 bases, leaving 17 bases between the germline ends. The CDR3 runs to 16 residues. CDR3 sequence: CASTPKAQEYNSPLHF. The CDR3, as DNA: TGTGCCAGTACCCCGAAGGCGCAGGAGTATAATTCACCCCTCCACTTT.

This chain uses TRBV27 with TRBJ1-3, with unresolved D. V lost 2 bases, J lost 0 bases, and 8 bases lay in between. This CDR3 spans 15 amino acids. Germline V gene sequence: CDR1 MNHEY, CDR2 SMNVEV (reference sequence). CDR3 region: CASSLAGYSGNTIYF. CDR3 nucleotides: TGTGCCAGCAGTTTAGCCGGGTACTCTGGAAACACCATATATTTT.

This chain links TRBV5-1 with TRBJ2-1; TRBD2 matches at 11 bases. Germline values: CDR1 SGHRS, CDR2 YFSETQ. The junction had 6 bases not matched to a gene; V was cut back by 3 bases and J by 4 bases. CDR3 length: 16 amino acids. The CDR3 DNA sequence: TGCGCCAGCAGCTCTGTGGCTAGCGGGGGGTACAATGAGCAGTTCTTC. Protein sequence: CASSSVASGGYNEQFF.

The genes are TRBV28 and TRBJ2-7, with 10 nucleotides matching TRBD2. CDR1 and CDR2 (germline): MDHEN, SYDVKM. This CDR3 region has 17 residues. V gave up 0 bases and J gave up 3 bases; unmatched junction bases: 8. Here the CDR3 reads CASSLWQVAGGGYEQYF. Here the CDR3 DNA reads TGTGCCAGCAGTTTATGGCAGGTAGCGGGAGGTGGCTACGAGCAGTACTTC.

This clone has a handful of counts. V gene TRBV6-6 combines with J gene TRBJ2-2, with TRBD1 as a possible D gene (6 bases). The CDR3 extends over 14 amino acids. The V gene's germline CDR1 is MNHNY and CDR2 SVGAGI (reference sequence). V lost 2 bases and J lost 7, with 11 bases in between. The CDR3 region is CASSYEGVGGELFF. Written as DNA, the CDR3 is TGTGCCAGCAGTTACGAGGGGGTGGGCGGGGAGCTGTTTTTT.

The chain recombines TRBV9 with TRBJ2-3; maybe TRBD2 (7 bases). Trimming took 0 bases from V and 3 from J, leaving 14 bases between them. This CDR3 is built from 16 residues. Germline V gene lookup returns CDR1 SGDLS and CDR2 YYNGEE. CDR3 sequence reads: CASSVGVGRGTDTQYF. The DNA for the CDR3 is TGTGCCAGCAGCGTAGGGGTTGGGAGGGGGACAGATACGCAGTATTTT.

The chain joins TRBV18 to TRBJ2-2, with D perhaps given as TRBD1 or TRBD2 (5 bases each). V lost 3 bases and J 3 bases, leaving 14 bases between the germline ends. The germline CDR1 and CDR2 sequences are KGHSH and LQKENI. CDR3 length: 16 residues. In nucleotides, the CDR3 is TGTGCCAGCTCACCCACGGGCACGGGGCACACCGGGGAGCTGTTTTTT. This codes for CASSPTGTGHTGELFF.

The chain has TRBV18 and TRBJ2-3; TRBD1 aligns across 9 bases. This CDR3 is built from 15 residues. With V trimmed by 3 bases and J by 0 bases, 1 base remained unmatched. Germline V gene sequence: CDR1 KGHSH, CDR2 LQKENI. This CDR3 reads CASSPGTGSTDTQYF. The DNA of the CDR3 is TGTGCCAGCTCACCCGGGACAGGGAGCACAGATACGCAGTATTTT.

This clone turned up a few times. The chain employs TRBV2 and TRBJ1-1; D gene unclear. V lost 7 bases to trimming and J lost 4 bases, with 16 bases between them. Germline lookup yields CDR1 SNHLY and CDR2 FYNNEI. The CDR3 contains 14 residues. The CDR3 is CASTPDGLSTEAFF. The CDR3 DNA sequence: TGTGCCAGCACACCAGACGGTTTGAGCACTGAAGCTTTCTTT.

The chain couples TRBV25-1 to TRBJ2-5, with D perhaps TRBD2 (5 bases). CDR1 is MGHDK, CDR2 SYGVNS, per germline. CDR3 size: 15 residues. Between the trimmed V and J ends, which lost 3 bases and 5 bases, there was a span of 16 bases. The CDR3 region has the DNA TGTGCCAGCAGTGACCCTACTCGGCCGGGGGAGACCCAGTACTTC. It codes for CASSDPTRPGETQYF.

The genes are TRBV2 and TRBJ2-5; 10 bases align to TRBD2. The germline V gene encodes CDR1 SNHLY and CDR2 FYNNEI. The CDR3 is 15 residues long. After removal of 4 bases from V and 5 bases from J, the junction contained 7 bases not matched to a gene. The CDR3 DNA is TGTGCCAGCAGTGGGACTAGCGGATCTCTGGAGACCCAGTACTTC. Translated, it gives CASSGTSGSLETQYF.

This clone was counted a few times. The CDR3 sequence: CASDQGQPNTEAFF. As DNA, the CDR3 is TGTGCCAGTGATCAGGGGCAACCTAACACTGAAGCTTTCTTT. This rearrangement joins TRBV19 to TRBJ1-1, with D maybe TRBD1 (6 bases). In germline, CDR1 is LNHDA, CDR2 SQIVND (reference sequence). V was cut by 8 bases and J by 2 bases, with 15 bases left in between. This CDR3 is built from 14 residues. The full variable domain, rest sourced from reference TRBV19 and TRBJ1-1, is DGGITQSPKYLFRKEGQNVTLSCEQNLNHDAMYWYRQDPGQGLRLIYYSQIVNDFQKGDIAEGYSVSREKKESFPLTVTSAQKNPTAFYLCASDQGQPNTEAFFGQGTRLTVV.

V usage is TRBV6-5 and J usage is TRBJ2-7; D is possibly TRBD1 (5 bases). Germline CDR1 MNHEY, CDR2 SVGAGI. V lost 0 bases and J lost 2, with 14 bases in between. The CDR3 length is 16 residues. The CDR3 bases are TGTGCCAGCAGTTACTCTTACACAGGTCAACCCTACGAGCAGTACTTC. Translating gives CASSYSYTGQPYEQYF.

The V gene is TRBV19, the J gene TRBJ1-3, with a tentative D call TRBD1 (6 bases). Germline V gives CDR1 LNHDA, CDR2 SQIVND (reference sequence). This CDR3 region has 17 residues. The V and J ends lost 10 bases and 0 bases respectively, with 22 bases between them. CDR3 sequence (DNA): TGTGCCACCCGGGCGGGGGCTCGCATTATCTCTGGAAACACCATATATTTT. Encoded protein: CATRAGARIISGNTIYF.

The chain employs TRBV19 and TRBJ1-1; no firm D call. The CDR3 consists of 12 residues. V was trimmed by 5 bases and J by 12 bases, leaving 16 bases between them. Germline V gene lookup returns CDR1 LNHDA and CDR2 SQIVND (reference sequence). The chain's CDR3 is CASSSGIFVTFF. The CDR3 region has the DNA TGTGCCAGTAGTTCCGGGATCTTCGTGACTTTCTTT. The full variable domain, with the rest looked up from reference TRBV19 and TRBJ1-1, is DGGITQSPKYLFRKEGQNVTLSCEQNLNHDAMYWYRQDPGQGLRLIYYSQIVNDFQKGDIAEGYSVSREKKESFPLTVTSAQKNPTAFYLCASSSGIFVTFFGQGTRLTVV.

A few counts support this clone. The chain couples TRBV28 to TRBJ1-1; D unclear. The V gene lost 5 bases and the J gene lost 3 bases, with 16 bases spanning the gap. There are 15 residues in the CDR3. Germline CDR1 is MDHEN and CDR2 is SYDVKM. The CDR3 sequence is CASSQASSGYTEAFF. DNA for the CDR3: TGTGCCAGCAGTCAAGCTTCCTCGGGTTACACTGAAGCTTTCTTT.

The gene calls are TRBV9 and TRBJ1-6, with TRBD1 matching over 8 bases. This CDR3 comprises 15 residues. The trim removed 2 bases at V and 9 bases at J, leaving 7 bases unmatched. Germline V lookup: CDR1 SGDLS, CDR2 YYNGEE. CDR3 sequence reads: CASSVTGVYGSPLHF. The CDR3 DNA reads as TGTGCCAGCAGCGTGACAGGGGTATATGGTTCACCCCTCCACTTT.

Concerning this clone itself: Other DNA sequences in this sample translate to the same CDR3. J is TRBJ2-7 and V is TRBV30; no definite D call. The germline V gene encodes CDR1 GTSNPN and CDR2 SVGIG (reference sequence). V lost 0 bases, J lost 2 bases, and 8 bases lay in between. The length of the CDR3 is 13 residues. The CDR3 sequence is CAWSVNRAYEQYF. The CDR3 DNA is TGTGCCTGGAGTGTCAACCGTGCCTACGAGCAGTACTTC.